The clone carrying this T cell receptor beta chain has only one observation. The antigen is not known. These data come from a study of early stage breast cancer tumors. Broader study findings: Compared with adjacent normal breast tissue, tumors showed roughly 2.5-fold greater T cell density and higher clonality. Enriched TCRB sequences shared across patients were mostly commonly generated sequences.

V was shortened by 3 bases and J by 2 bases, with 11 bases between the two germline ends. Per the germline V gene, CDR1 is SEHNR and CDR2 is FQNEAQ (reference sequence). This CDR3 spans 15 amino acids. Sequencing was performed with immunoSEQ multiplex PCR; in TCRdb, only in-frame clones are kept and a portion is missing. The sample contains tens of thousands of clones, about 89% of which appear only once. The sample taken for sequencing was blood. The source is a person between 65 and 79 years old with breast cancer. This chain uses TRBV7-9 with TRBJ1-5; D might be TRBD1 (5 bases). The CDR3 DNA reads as TGTGCCAGCAGCTTCGGGGGTCCGGGCAATCAGCCCCAGCATTTT. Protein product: CASSFGGPGNQPQHF.